This note documents a single TCR beta chain sequence. These data are taken from a study of cytomegalovirus exposure and HLA in healthy donors. 60 Vbeta and 13 Jbeta primers were used in PCR. The data were produced by immunoSEQ multiplex PCR, yet TCRdb's version contains in-frame clones alone and is incomplete. Of about 60,000 clones in the sample, around three quarters are singletons; the top ten hold approximately 19%. Germline loops: CDR1 MNHNY, CDR2 SVGAGI (reference sequence). CDR3 length equals 13 residues. The V and J ends lost 6 bases and 1 base respectively, with 9 bases between them. V is TRBV6-6 and J is TRBJ1-1; no clear D. Sequenced input: PBMCs. The receptor was derived from a woman in her sixties in good health and CMV-seropositive. Here the CDR3 DNA reads TGTGCCAGCAGCCCTCAGTCGAACACTGAAGCTTTCTTT. It encodes CASSPQSNTEAFF.